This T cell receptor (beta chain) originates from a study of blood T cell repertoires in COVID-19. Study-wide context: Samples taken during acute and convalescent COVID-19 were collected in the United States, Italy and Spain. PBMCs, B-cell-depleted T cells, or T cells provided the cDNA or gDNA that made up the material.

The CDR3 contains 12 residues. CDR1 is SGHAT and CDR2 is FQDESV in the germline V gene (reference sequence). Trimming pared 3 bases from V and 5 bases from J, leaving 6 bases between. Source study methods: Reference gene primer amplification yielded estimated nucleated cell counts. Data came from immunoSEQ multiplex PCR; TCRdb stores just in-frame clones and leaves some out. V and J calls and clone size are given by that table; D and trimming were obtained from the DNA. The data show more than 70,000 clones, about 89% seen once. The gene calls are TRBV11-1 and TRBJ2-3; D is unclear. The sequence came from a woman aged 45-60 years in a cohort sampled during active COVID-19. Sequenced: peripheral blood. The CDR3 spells CASSFHGDTQYF. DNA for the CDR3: TGTGCCAGCAGCTTCCACGGAGATACGCAGTATTTT.